Below are 13 T cell receptor beta chains sequenced from a single sample in a study of molecular identifiers for immune sequencing clone quantification. Via MiXCR, TCRdb re-called the PCR reads, giving one row per CDR3 protein. The data show about 640,000 distinct CDR3 sequences, about 20% seen once. The sequenced material came from naive CD8+ T cells from blood, with Jurkat cell RNA spiked in. The subset is: FACS-sorted CD8+CD4-CCR7+CD45RA+ naive T cells. The receptors originated from a human donor in good health. Some libraries in this study had Jurkat cell RNA spiked in.

This clonotype appeared a few times. The V call is TRBV6-5, the J call TRBJ2-1; no reliable D call. Germline V gene lookup returns CDR1 MNHEY and CDR2 SVGAGI. The CDR3 length is 13 residues. V lost 4 bases and J 9 bases, leaving 13 bases between the germline ends. In DNA form, the CDR3 reads TGTGCCAGCAGTTTTGCCACTCAGAGTGAGCAGTTCTTC. Amino acid sequence: CASSFATQSEQFF.

The chain is built from TRBV7-9 and TRBJ2-1; D is ambiguous. V gave up 5 bases and J gave up 3 bases, with 17 bases separating them. Looked up from germline, CDR1 is SEHNR and CDR2 is FQNEAQ (reference sequence). The CDR3 runs 16 residues. CDR3 sequence reads: CASSAHSESDYNEQFF. The CDR3 nucleotides are TGTGCCAGCAGCGCCCACAGTGAATCGGACTACAATGAGCAGTTCTTC.

This sequence joins TRBV7-9 and TRBJ2-7; 9 bases fit TRBD2. In germline, CDR1 is SEHNR, CDR2 FQNEAQ (reference sequence). V lost 5 bases to trimming and J lost 5 bases; unmatched junction nucleotides: 10. The CDR3 sequence is 15 residues long. DNA for the CDR3: TGTGCCAGCAGCACAATAGCGGGAGAGATCCACGAGCAGTACTTC. Translating it yields CASSTIAGEIHEQYF.

The chain is built from TRBV20-1 and TRBJ1-4; TRBD1 matches at 7 bases. Germline CDR1 is DFQATT and CDR2 is SNEGSKA (reference sequence). This CDR3 has 16 residues. The trim removed 4 bases at V and 8 bases at J, leaving 16 bases unmatched. DNA for the CDR3: TGCAGTGCTATACCCGGGGAAGGGGACAGCCCCGAAAAACTGTTTTTT. This sequence encodes CSAIPGEGDSPEKLFF.

This clonotype was counted between two and nine times. The chain recombines TRBV5-1 with TRBJ2-1, with 10 bases aligning to TRBD2. CDR1 is SGHRS, CDR2 YFSETQ, per germline. V gave up 2 bases and J gave up 8 bases; unmatched junction bases: 16. The CDR3 totals 18 residues. CDR3 nucleotide sequence: TGCGCCAGCAGCTTTGGTGGCGGCGCTAGCGGGGGATTGGATGAGCAGTTCTTC. Its translation is CASSFGGGASGGLDEQFF.

This clonotype was recorded many times. J is TRBJ2-7 and V is TRBV15; TRBD1 matches at 8 bases. The V and J ends lost 0 bases and 4 bases, in that order; junction bases with no gene match: 8. CDR3 length: 16 residues. In germline, CDR1 is LNHNV, CDR2 YYDKDF (reference sequence). The CDR3 reads CATSRDRWQGAYEQYF. The DNA for the CDR3 is TGTGCCACCAGCAGAGATCGGTGGCAGGGGGCTTACGAGCAGTACTTC.

A note on this clonotype: A read error may explain this, as a much larger clone is one base away. This chain links TRBV6-5 with TRBJ2-3; D unresolved. Germline loops: CDR1 MNHEY, CDR2 SVGAGI. The CDR3 length is 14 residues. V was trimmed by 11 bases and J by 0 bases, leaving 15 bases between them. The chain's CDR3 is CAEPADPSTDTQYF. The CDR3 DNA is TGTGCCGAACCCGCTGATCCTAGCACAGATACGCAGTATTTT.

In its sample, this clonotype was seen once. V is TRBV28 and J is TRBJ2-5; the D gene is possibly TRBD2 (6 bases). V dropped 3 bases and J dropped 9 bases, with 14 bases sitting between them. CDR1 is MDHEN, CDR2 SYDVKM, per germline. This CDR3 has 13 amino acids. In DNA form, the CDR3 reads TGTGCCAGCAGTTTGGAGGGGCCCCAGGCCCAGTACTTC. This codes for CASSLEGPQAQYF.

Concerning this clonotype: A much larger clonotype is one base distant, so this may be a read error. The rearrangement joins TRBV27 to TRBJ2-7, with a possible D match to TRBD2 (6 bases). V lost 5 bases, J lost 5 bases, and 22 bases lay in between. In germline, CDR1 is MNHEY, CDR2 SMNVEV (reference sequence). The CDR3 covers 16 residues. The CDR3 spells CASSPSVGAGRHEQYF. CDR3 sequence (DNA): TGTGCCAGCAGTCCCAGCGTAGGAGCAGGGAGGCACGAGCAGTACTTC.

This clonotype has at least ten counts. The genes are TRBV19 and TRBJ1-2; D possibly corresponds to TRBD1 (6 bases). Germline-derived CDR1 and CDR2 are LNHDA and SQIVND (reference sequence). V lost 7 bases and J 1 base, leaving 16 bases between the germline ends. The CDR3 runs to 15 residues. The CDR3 nucleotides read TGTGCCAGTACGCCATGGACAGCCGATAACTATGGCTACACCTTC. This codes for CASTPWTADNYGYTF.

This clonotype came up many times. V usage is TRBV12-3 or TRBV12-4 and J usage is TRBJ2-5; D might be TRBD1 or TRBD2, each matching 5 bases. Trimming took 6 bases from V and 0 from J, leaving 17 bases between them. The CDR3 loop spans 16 amino acids. CDR3 bases: TGTGCCAGCAGGAGAGCCGGGACGGGAAACCAAGAGACCCAGTACTTC. Protein sequence: CASRRAGTGNQETQYF.

This clonotype was seen many times. The rearrangement links TRBV5-1 to TRBJ1-4, with D possibly TRBD1 on 6 matching bases. The V gene's germline CDR1 is SGHRS and CDR2 YFSETQ. This CDR3 is built from 15 residues. With 1 base removed from V and 0 bases from J, the gap between germline ends came to 7 bases. The CDR3 loop reads CASSLRDTTNEKLFF. DNA for the CDR3: TGCGCCAGCAGCTTGCGGGACACAACTAATGAAAAACTGTTTTTT.

As for this clonotype: This may come from a read error, since a much larger clone is one base off. J is TRBJ2-3 and V is TRBV20-1, with TRBD2 matching over 13 bases. Germline assignment: CDR1 DFQATT and CDR2 SNEGSKA (reference sequence). The CDR3 sequence is 16 residues long. CDR3 protein: CSARDPTSGRADMQYF. The CDR3 DNA reads as TGCAGTGCTAGAGATCCAACTAGCGGGAGGGCAGATATGCAGTATTTT.